This is a list of T cell receptor beta chains from one sample in a study of vaccination and CD4 T cells after COVID-19. MiXCR was run by TCRdb on the PCR reads, yielding one entry per CDR3 protein. The sample holds about 4,800 distinct CDR3 sequences, roughly 23% seen once. For these receptors, no antigen is known. The specimen comprised CD4+ T cells from blood, cultured in vitro, sampled after SARS-CoV-2 vaccination. All receptors come from a human donor who had recovered from COVID-19. The CDR3 runs from the conserved cysteine through the conserved F or W. A D gene is named only where the DNA matches it firmly. Size is stated for part of the rows, as once, few or many counts, or as a class when the clone is expanded.

cdr3_length | j_call | clone_size | v_call | d_call | cdr3_aa | cdr3_nt
12 | TRBJ2-3 | medium-sized | TRBV7-3 | . | CASSLYADTQYF | TGTGCCAGCAGCTTATATGCGGATACGCAGTATTTT
19 | TRBJ2-1 | . | TRBV20-1 | TRBD2 | CSATGATREGPPSYNEQFF | TGCAGCGCTACAGGGGCAACGCGGGAGGGTCCTCCCTCCTACAATGAGCAGTTCTTC
16 | TRBJ2-1 | . | TRBV4-1 | TRBD2 | CASSQLSGTSEDEQFF | TGCGCCAGCAGCCAACTCTCAGGGACTAGCGAAGATGAGCAGTTCTTC
13 | TRBJ2-7 | . | TRBV11-2 | TRBD1 | CASSEDRGYEQYF | TGTGCCAGCAGTGAGGACAGGGGGTACGAGCAGTACTTC
12 | TRBJ1-2 | medium-sized | TRBV20-1 | . | CSAIRMGYGYTF | TGCAGTGCTATAAGGATGGGTTATGGCTACACCTTC
13 | TRBJ2-3 | . | TRBV10-3 | . | CAIEGESTDTQYF | TGTGCCATCGAGGGGGAGTCCACAGATACGCAGTATTTT
13 | TRBJ2-7 | few | TRBV5-4 | . | CASSLAGVGEQYF | TGTGCCAGCAGCTTGGCAGGGGTGGGCGAGCAGTACTTC
14 | TRBJ2-4 | . | TRBV6-5 | . | CASSYGTAKNIQYF | TGTGCCAGCAGTTACGGGACAGCCAAAAACATTCAGTACTTC
16 | TRBJ2-1 | few | TRBV20-1 | TRBD2 | CSAGRESGRIYNEQFF | TGCAGTGCTGGGAGGGAGAGCGGGAGGATTTACAATGAGCAGTTCTTC
15 | TRBJ2-5 | few | TRBV11-3 | TRBD2 | CASSFRRGFKETQYF | TGTGCCAGCAGCTTTAGGCGGGGGTTTAAAGAGACCCAGTACTTC
16 | TRBJ1-3 | . | TRBV7-9 | . | CASSSKTGGTGNTIYF | TGTGCCAGCAGCAGCAAGACAGGAGGTACTGGAAACACCATATATTTT
14 | TRBJ1-1 | few | TRBV7-2 | . | CASSLALRWTKAFF | TGTGCCAGCAGCTTAGCCCTCCGGTGGACAAAAGCTTTCTTT
16 | TRBJ2-1 | few | TRBV6-1 | TRBD2 | CASSQSLLGLAGEQFF | TGTGCCAGCAGCCAATCTTTACTGGGACTAGCGGGAGAGCAGTTCTTC
17 | TRBJ2-5 | . | TRBV10-1 | TRBD1 | CASSVGIGQGDQETQYF | TGCGCCAGCAGTGTCGGTATCGGACAGGGGGATCAAGAGACCCAGTACTTC
15 | TRBJ2-5 | . | TRBV12-3/TRBV12-4 | TRBD2 | CASSGGTSGTETQYF | TGTGCCAGCAGCGGCGGGACTAGCGGGACGGAGACCCAGTACTTC
18 | TRBJ2-4 | few | TRBV20-1 | . | CSARAGSGSAMAKNIQYF | TGCAGTGCTAGAGCCGGGAGCGGCTCCGCGATGGCCAAAAACATTCAGTACTTC
15 | TRBJ2-3 | few | TRBV28 | . | CASSLSQGSTDTQYF | TGTGCCAGCAGTTTATCGCAGGGTAGCACAGATACGCAGTATTTT
12 | TRBJ1-5 | large | TRBV7-9 | TRBD1 | CATQGANQPQHF | TGTGCCACCCAGGGGGCCAATCAGCCCCAGCATTTT
13 | TRBJ2-7 | . | TRBV6-5 | . | CASSYSGAYEQYF | TGTGCCAGCAGTTACTCAGGGGCCTACGAGCAGTACTTC
12 | TRBJ1-2 | . | TRBV6-1 | . | CASSRGDYGYTF | TGTGCCAGCAGTCGGGGTGATTATGGCTACACCTTC
17 | TRBJ2-7 | . | TRBV4-2 | . | CASSQSIRGTGGGKQYF | TGTGCCAGCAGCCAATCCATTAGGGGGACGGGAGGAGGCAAGCAGTACTTC
14 | TRBJ2-3 | . | TRBV7-6 | TRBD1 | CASSPRGLTDTQYF | TGTGCCAGCAGCCCCAGGGGGCTCACAGATACGCAGTATTTT
18 | TRBJ1-5 | . | TRBV6-1 | TRBD1 | CASSPQGLSSYSNQPQHF | TGTGCCAGCAGTCCACAGGGGCTATCCTCCTATAGCAATCAGCCCCAGCATTTT
14 | TRBJ1-1 | few | TRBV6-5 | TRBD1 | CASSYRQGMTEAFF | TGTGCCAGCAGTTATCGACAGGGGATGACTGAAGCTTTCTTT
14 | TRBJ2-5 | once | TRBV2 | TRBD2 | CASTPGLVQETQYF | TGTGCCAGCACTCCGGGACTAGTCCAAGAGACCCAGTACTTC
16 | TRBJ2-5 | . | TRBV25-1 | TRBD1 | CASSDPGQGWGETQYF | TGTGCCAGCAGTGATCCGGGACAGGGATGGGGGGAGACCCAGTACTTC
15 | TRBJ2-5 | . | TRBV5-6 | TRBD1 | CASSLGGQAKETQYF | TGTGCCAGCAGCTTGGGGGGACAGGCGAAAGAGACCCAGTACTTC
17 | TRBJ2-7 | . | TRBV11-2 | . | CASSVIPGSRALYEQYF | TGTGCCAGCAGCGTGATACCCGGCTCGCGGGCACTCTACGAGCAGTACTTC
16 | TRBJ2-1 | . | TRBV11-1 | TRBD2 | CASSFQSGRASVEQFF | TGTGCCAGCAGCTTCCAGAGCGGGAGGGCCTCGGTTGAGCAGTTCTTC
12 | TRBJ2-7 | medium-sized | TRBV20-1 | . | CSASPKAGEQYF | TGCAGTGCTAGCCCAAAAGCGGGCGAGCAGTACTTC
15 | TRBJ1-5 | medium-sized | TRBV20-1 | TRBD1 | CSARVATGGGQPQHF | TGCAGTGCTAGAGTGGCGACAGGGGGCGGTCAGCCCCAGCATTTT
17 | TRBJ2-7 | . | TRBV12-3/TRBV12-4 | TRBD1 | CASTRGQEEYLTYEQYF | TGTGCCAGCACCAGGGGACAGGAGGAGTATTTAACCTACGAGCAGTACTTC
14 | TRBJ2-7 | medium-sized | TRBV20-1 | . | CSAIRVSNSYEQYF | TGCAGTGCAATCCGCGTGAGTAACTCCTACGAGCAGTACTTC
14 | TRBJ2-3 | . | TRBV29-1 | TRBD1 | CSVNSGGREYTQYF | TGCAGCGTCAACTCAGGGGGCAGGGAGTATACGCAGTATTTT
15 | TRBJ1-5 | few | TRBV20-1 | TRBD1 | CSARERRTGLQPQHF | TGCAGTGCTAGAGAAAGAAGGACAGGGCTTCAGCCCCAGCATTTT
15 | TRBJ2-5 | medium-sized | TRBV5-1 | . | CASSLQQGGVETQYF | TGCGCCAGCAGCTTGCAACAGGGAGGAGTAGAGACCCAGTACTTC
16 | TRBJ2-6 | few | TRBV20-1 | . | CSARDLARAGANVLTF | TGCAGTGCTAGAGATCTGGCGCGAGCTGGGGCCAACGTCCTGACTTTC